In its sample, the clone carrying this T cell receptor beta chain was seen many times. Its antigen remains unknown. The data stem from a study of regulatory T cells in long-lasting Graves disease. Study-level findings and limits: The researchers studied only peripheral blood, not thyroid tissue. Accuracy may have suffered from the small sample size. Among the persistent patients, roughly 2,500 public clonotypes were shared, more than the approximately 1,000 shared among new patients.

The sample's time point: persistent/refractory GD, antithyroid drugs over 5 years with positive TRAb. With RNA extracted from PBMCs as input, the TCR library was made. The authors drew approximately 9 milliliters of peripheral blood into EDTA tubes. Libraries of TCR beta came from iRepertoire HTBI primers plus Arm-PCR of CDR3 regions. TCRdb recomputed calls from the multiplex PCR reads with MiXCR, one row per CDR3 protein. The table records roughly 500,000 distinct CDR3 sequences, less than 25% of them present only once. Trimming cost V 5 bases and J 5 bases, with 16 bases left between them. Germline values: CDR1 MDHEN, CDR2 SYDVKM. This CDR3 contains 14 residues.

This TCR was sampled from a female donor with Graves disease. The V gene is TRBV28, the J gene TRBJ2-7; TRBD1 might be the D (6 bases). Sequences were derived from peripheral blood mononuclear cells (PBMCs), sampled when the disease was refractory, from a patient treated with antithyroid drugs. The CDR3 DNA follows: TGTGCCAGCAGTACCGGACAGCCGCGGCACGAGCAGTACTTC. This sequence encodes CASSTGQPRHEQYF.